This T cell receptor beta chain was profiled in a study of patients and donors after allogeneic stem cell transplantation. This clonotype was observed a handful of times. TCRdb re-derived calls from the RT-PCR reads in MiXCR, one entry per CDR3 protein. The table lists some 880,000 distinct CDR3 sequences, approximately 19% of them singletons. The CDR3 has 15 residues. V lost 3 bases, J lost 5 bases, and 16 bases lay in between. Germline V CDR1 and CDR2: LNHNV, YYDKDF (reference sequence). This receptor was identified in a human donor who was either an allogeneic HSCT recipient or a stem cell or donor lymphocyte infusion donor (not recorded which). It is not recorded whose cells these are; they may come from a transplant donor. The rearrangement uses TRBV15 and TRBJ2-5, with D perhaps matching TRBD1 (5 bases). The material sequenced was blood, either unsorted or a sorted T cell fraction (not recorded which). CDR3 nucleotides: TGTGCCACCAGCAGGGGGCGACCTATGGGGGAGACCCAGTACTTC. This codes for CATSRGRPMGETQYF. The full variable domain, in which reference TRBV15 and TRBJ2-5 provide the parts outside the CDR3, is DAMVIQNPRYQVTQFGKPVTLSCSQTLNHNVMYWYQQKSSQAPKLLFHYYDKDFNNEADTPDNFQSRRPNTSFCFLDIRSPGLGDTAMYLCATSRGRPMGETQYFGPGTRLLVL.